These T cell receptor beta chains were read from a single sample in a study of T cells in Graves' hyperthyroidism and ophthalmopathy. Each CDR3 protein is one row after TCRdb ran MiXCR on the multiplex PCR reads. The sample includes 96,000 or so distinct CDR3 sequences, around 50% of them seen just once. Sequences were obtained from blood. Source of these receptors: a woman aged 40 to 50 with Graves' hyperthyroidism. Each CDR3 is given with its conserved first and last residue. Fields, in order: D gene, J gene, clone size, V gene, CDR3 protein, CDR3 DNA. A D gene is named only where the DNA matches it firmly. Not all rows give a size; the values are once, few, many and, for expanded clones, a class.

>TRBD2|TRBJ2-7|once|TRBV11-2
CASSRTTSGSYERYF
TGTGCCAGCAGCCGCACCACTAGCGGGTCCTACGAGCGGTACTTC
>TRBD1|TRBJ1-2|many|TRBV5-5
CASSASDREIYGYTF
TGTGCCAGCAGCGCGTCGGACAGGGAGATCTATGGCTACACCTTC
>NA|TRBJ2-7|many|TRBV29-1
CSAKRQGGEQYF
TGCAGCGCCAAGAGGCAGGGGGGCGAGCAGTACTTC
>TRBD2|TRBJ2-7|NA|TRBV5-1
CASSFSPGLAPEQYF
TGCGCCAGCAGCTTCTCACCGGGACTAGCTCCCGAGCAGTACTTC
>TRBD1|TRBJ1-6|NA|TRBV7-2
CASSLEGQGTPLHF
TGTGCCAGCAGCTTAGAGGGACAGGGGACACCCCTCCACTTT
>NA|TRBJ1-4|many|TRBV15
CATSRDQGEKLFF
TGTGCCACCAGCAGAGATCAGGGAGAAAAACTGTTTTTT
>TRBD1|TRBJ2-5|many|TRBV5-1
CASSFSGQGGQETQYF
TGCGCCAGCAGCTTCTCGGGACAGGGAGGCCAAGAGACCCAGTACTTC
>NA|TRBJ1-6|NA|TRBV29-1
CSVRLRGGSPLHF
TGCAGCGTTCGGTTAAGGGGTGGGTCACCCCTCCACTTT
>NA|TRBJ1-4|many|TRBV12-3/TRBV12-4
CASRLEGANEKLFF
TGTGCCAGCCGTCTGGAGGGGGCTAATGAAAAACTGTTTTTT
>TRBD1|TRBJ1-1|many|TRBV7-9
CASSGQGGAEAFF
TGTGCCAGCAGCGGACAGGGTGGGGCTGAAGCTTTCTTT
>NA|TRBJ1-2|NA|TRBV10-3
CGTKDNRNYYGYTF
TGTGGCACCAAGGATAACAGGAACTACTATGGCTACACCTTC
>TRBD1|TRBJ2-5|many|TRBV29-1
CSGRTGVGHETQYF
TGCAGCGGCAGGACAGGGGTGGGACACGAGACCCAGTACTTC
>TRBD1|TRBJ1-4|few|TRBV2
CASTTDREEKLFF
TGTGCCAGCACCACGGACAGGGAGGAAAAACTGTTTTTT
>NA|TRBJ1-2|many|TRBV6-1
CASREKGGSYGYTF
TGTGCCAGCAGGGAAAAGGGGGGCAGCTATGGCTACACCTTC
>TRBD2|TRBJ2-3|many|TRBV6-6
CASREGGPSDTQYF
TGTGCCAGCAGGGAGGGAGGGCCGTCAGATACGCAGTATTTT
>TRBD1|TRBJ2-6|NA|TRBV29-1
CSVGQVDSGANVLTF
TGCAGCGTCGGACAGGTCGACTCTGGGGCCAACGTCCTGACTTTC
>TRBD2|TRBJ2-1|NA|TRBV10-3
CASSRTSGTQGNEQFF
TGTGCCAGCAGTCGGACTAGCGGGACCCAGGGCAATGAGCAGTTCTTC
>NA|TRBJ2-1|NA|TRBV7-9
CASSLGIGNEQFF
TGTGCCAGCAGCTTAGGGATAGGCAATGAGCAGTTCTTC
>NA|TRBJ2-7|NA|TRBV13
CASSLLGYEQYF
TGTGCCAGCAGCTTATTGGGATACGAGCAGTACTTC